This TCR beta chain originates from a study of T cell responses to AZD1222 COVID-19 vaccine. As concerns this clone: The target antigen is unknown.

Measured with immunoSEQ multiplex PCR; TCRdb has only the in-frame clones, and not every one. This sample has 120,000 or so clones; approximately 94% occur once, and the top ten carry around 2.8%. Study outcomes and limitations: The breadth and depth of Spike-specific TCRs increased once two AZD1222 doses had been given. Seropositive AZD1222 recipients at baseline numbered only 5 to 7. A reported finding is that nearly half of spike-specific TCRs target unmutated variant regions.

Germline values: CDR1 LNHDA, CDR2 SQIVND (reference sequence). This CDR3 is built from 12 residues. Losses at the gene ends were 10 bases for V and 7 bases for J; bases not matched to a gene: 7. The source of this sequence is an adult who received the AZD1222 COVID-19 vaccine. V gene TRBV19 combines with J gene TRBJ1-2, with 9 bases aligning to TRBD1. The specimen comprised peripheral blood, sampled 28 days after the second AZD1222 dose. The CDR3 loop is CATPMDRGGYTF. In nucleotides, the CDR3 is TGTGCCACCCCGATGGACAGGGGTGGCTACACCTTC.